This T cell receptor beta chain emerged from a study of T cell repertoires in ileal Crohn's disease. The germline CDR1 and CDR2 sequences are KGHSH and LQKENI. The CDR3 runs 13 residues. The germline V and J ends were trimmed by 2 bases and 5 bases, with 9 bases remaining between them. Generated by immunoSEQ multiplex PCR, the TCRdb table keeps only in-frame clones and is missing some. Of over 7,500 clones in the sample, over 65% were seen once. The sequence was obtained from an adult with Crohn's disease. Sequencing input: ileal tissue. This chain links TRBV18 with TRBJ1-1; D not certain. The CDR3: CASSPVSKTEAFF. In DNA form, the CDR3 reads TGTGCCAGCTCACCAGTTAGTAAGACTGAAGCTTTCTTT.